Reported below is one TCR beta chain. No antigen is known for it. The data were taken from a study of identifying expanded T cells in peripheral blood. Points from the study as a whole: Clone count variance between roughly two-week samples rose with total template count. Over approximately two and four weeks, about 17 and 20 clones changed, versus around 1.3 between replicates.

Libraries were prepared by immunoSEQ multiplex PCR; TCRdb keeps only in-frame clonotypes and omits some of them. The sample contains approximately 90,000 clones, roughly 90% of which appear only once. The CDR3 is made up of 15 amino acids. Trimming removed 1 base at V and 6 bases at J, with 16 bases between. CDR1 and CDR2 (germline): SGHRS, YFSETQ. Source material: blood. The V and J genes are TRBV5-1 and TRBJ1-2; possibly TRBD1 for D (5 bases). The TCR originated in a person between 18 and 70 years old in good health. The CDR3 spells CASSLSEGRVNGYTF. CDR3 DNA sequence: TGCGCCAGCAGCTTGAGTGAGGGCAGGGTGAATGGCTACACCTTC.